The T cell receptor (beta chain) described here comes from a study of Tregs in tolerant kidney transplant recipients. The germline gives CDR1 GTSNPN, CDR2 SVGIG (reference sequence). Trimming removed 4 bases from V and 1 base from J, with 9 bases in between. The CDR3 contains 13 residues. Profiling relied on immunoSEQ multiplex PCR, and the TCRdb table lists in-frame clones only, not all of them. The ten most abundant clones cover 25% to 30% of a sample with 15,000 or so clones. Study-level results: Tolerant patients' donor-specific Tregs expanded beyond overall Tregs, suggesting antigen-driven growth. Changing PCR primers prevented nucleotide comparison between some patients' samples.

Mixed chimerism was transient after nonmyeloablative marrow transplants from related graft donors. CD4+CD25+CD127- Tregs, CD4+CD25- non-Tregs, CD4 and CD8 cells were sorted. In the case of this clone: Its antigen remains unidentified. The read comes to an end 3 residues before the CDR3 does, leaving the germline J gene to fill in the end.

The source of this sequence is a human patient who received a combined kidney and bone marrow transplant. A subset of T cells may come from the graft donor. This specimen was CD8+ T cells from blood (PBMCs), taken 6 months after the transplant. J is TRBJ2-3 and V is TRBV30, with D possibly being TRBD1 (5 bases). Here the CDR3 reads CAWNPQGTDTQYF. CDR3 DNA (partial): TGTGCCTGGAATCCACAGGGCACAGATACG. Supplemented by reference TRBV30 and TRBJ2-3, the full variable domain reads SQTIHQWPATLVQPVGSPLSLECTVEGTSNPNLYWYRQAAGRGLQLLFYSVGIGQISSEVPQNLSASRPQDRQFILSSKKLLLSDSGFYLCAWNPQGTDTQYFGPGTRLTVL.